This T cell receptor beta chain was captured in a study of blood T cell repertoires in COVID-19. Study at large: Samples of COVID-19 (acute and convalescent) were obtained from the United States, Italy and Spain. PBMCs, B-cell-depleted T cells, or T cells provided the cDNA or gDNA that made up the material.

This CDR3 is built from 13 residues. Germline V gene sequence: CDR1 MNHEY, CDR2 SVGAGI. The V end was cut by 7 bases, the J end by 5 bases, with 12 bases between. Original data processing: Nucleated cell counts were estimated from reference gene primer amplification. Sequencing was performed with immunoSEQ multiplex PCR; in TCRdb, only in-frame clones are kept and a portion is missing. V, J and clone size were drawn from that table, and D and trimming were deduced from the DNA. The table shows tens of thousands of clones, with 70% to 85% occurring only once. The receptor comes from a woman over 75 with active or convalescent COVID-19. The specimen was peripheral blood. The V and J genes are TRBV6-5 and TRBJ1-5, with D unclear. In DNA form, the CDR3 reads TGTGCCAGCATCCCCAGCGGACATCAGCCCCAGCATTTT. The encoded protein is CASIPSGHQPQHF.